These 9 T cell receptor beta chains came from one sample sequenced in a study of response to subunit inactivated influenza vaccine. Each CDR3 protein is one row after TCRdb ran MiXCR on the RT-PCR reads. The sample lists roughly 570,000 distinct CDR3 sequences; about an eighth were seen once. Specimen: PBMCs from blood, collected more than 35 days after vaccination. The origin of the receptors is a man in his forties or fifties who received an inactivated influenza vaccine.

This clonotype has a single count. This chain joins TRBV28 and TRBJ2-3; D is unresolved. CDR3 size: 15 residues. V was clipped by 5 bases and J by 3 bases, with 15 bases between them. CDR1 is MDHEN and CDR2 is SYDVKM in the germline V gene. As DNA, the CDR3 is TGTGCCAGCAGTCTCGAACTACCTGGGACAGATACGCAGTATTTT. Its protein product is CASSLELPGTDTQYF.

This rearrangement joins TRBV10-1 to TRBJ2-1; D is possibly TRBD2 (5 bases). CDR3 size: 14 residues. Trimming cost V 6 bases and J 4 bases, with 13 bases left between them. Germline assignment: CDR1 WNHNN and CDR2 SYGVQD (reference sequence). The chain's CDR3 is CASSKSGGYNEQFF. The CDR3 DNA sequence: TGCGCCAGCAGCAAGAGCGGTGGTTACAATGAGCAGTTCTTC.

This rearrangement joins TRBV9 to TRBJ2-1, with 8 bases lining up with TRBD2. The CDR3 spans 16 residues. CDR1 is SGDLS, CDR2 YYNGEE, per germline. V was pared by 0 bases and J by 6 bases, with 8 bases of the junction left unmatched. CDR3 residues: CASSVGPSGSSNEQFF. The CDR3 DNA reads as TGTGCCAGCAGCGTAGGTCCTAGCGGGTCGAGCAATGAGCAGTTCTTC. Full variable domain (remainder filled in from reference TRBV9 and TRBJ2-1): DSGVTQTPKHLITATGQRVTLRCSPRSGDLSVYWYQQSLDQGLQFLIQYYNGEERAKGNILERFSAQQFPDLHSELNLSSLELGDSALYFCASSVGPSGSSNEQFFGPGTRLTVL.

The J gene is TRBJ2-2, the V gene TRBV29-1; weak D call: TRBD2 (5 bases). Germline V gene data show CDR1 as SQVTM and CDR2 as ANQGSEA. Trimming cost V 4 bases and J 4 bases, with 13 bases left between them. This CDR3 contains 14 residues. CDR3 DNA: TGCAGCGTTGTGCTCTTAGCGAGCACCGGGGAGCTGTTTTTT. Protein product: CSVVLLASTGELFF.

The CDR3 region is CASSQDIQREHNEQFF. The CDR3 DNA sequence: TGCGCCAGCAGCCAAGATATCCAGCGGGAGCACAATGAGCAGTTCTTC. The chain has TRBV4-3 and TRBJ2-1; 8 bases fit TRBD2. This CDR3 contains 16 residues. Germline trimming cut 0 bases from V and 5 bases from J; bases unmatched to any gene: 6. From germline, CDR1 is LGHNA and CDR2 YSLEER.

With regard to this clonotype: This may stem from a read error, because a much larger clone lies one nucleotide away. The rearrangement uses TRBV10-3 and TRBJ2-3; the match to TRBD2 covers 10 bases. Germline CDR1 is ENHRY and CDR2 is SYGVKD. The CDR3 spans 16 residues. CDR3 nucleotides: TGTACCATCAGGGAGACTAGCGGGCCCATTGACGGAGGGCAGTATTTT. Its protein is CTIRETSGPIDGGQYF.

This clonotype showed up just a few times. The chain carries TRBV24-1 and TRBJ2-2, with D possibly TRBD2 on 5 matching bases. Per germline, CDR1 KGHDR and CDR2 SFDVKD. Trimming removed 4 bases at V and 7 bases at J, with 15 bases between. The CDR3 is 15 amino acids. The DNA for the CDR3 is TGTGCCACCAGTGACGCCGGCCTAGCAAACGGGGAGCTGTTTTTT. It is translated as CATSDAGLANGELFF.

In this sample, this clonotype turned up a few times. The chain recombines TRBV4-2 with TRBJ2-7; D possibly corresponds to TRBD1 (6 bases). CDR3 size: 13 residues. The germline V gene encodes CDR1 LGHNA and CDR2 YNFKEQ. The V end lost 4 bases, the J end lost 5 bases, and 12 bases lay between the germline ends. CDR3 nucleotides: TGTGCCAGCAGCCCCGGGACATTCGACGAGCAGTACTTC. It is translated as CASSPGTFDEQYF.

The sample holds many counts of this clonotype. The chain links TRBV12-3 or TRBV12-4 to TRBJ2-3; 8 bases match TRBD1. V was pared by 6 bases and J by 9 bases, with 5 bases of the junction left unmatched. The CDR3 has 12 residues. CDR3 DNA: TGTGCCAGCAGGACCACAGGGGGAACGCAGTATTTT. Translating gives CASRTTGGTQYF.